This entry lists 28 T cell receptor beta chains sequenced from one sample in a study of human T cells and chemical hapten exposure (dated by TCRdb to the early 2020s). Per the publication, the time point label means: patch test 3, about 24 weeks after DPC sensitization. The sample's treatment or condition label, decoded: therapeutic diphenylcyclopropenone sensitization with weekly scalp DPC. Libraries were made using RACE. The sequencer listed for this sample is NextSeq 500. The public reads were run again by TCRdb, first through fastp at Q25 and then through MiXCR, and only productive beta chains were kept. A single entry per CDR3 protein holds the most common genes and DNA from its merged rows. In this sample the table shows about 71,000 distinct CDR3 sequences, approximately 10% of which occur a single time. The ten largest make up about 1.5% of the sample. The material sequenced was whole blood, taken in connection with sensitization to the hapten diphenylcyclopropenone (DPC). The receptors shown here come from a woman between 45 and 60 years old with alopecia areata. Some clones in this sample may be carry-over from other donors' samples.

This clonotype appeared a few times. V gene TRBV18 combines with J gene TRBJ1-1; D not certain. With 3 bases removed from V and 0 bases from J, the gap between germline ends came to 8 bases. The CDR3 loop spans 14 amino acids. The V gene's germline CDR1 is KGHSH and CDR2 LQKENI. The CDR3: CASSPAELNTEAFF. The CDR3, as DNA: TGTGCCAGCTCACCGGCAGAATTGAACACTGAAGCTTTCTTT.

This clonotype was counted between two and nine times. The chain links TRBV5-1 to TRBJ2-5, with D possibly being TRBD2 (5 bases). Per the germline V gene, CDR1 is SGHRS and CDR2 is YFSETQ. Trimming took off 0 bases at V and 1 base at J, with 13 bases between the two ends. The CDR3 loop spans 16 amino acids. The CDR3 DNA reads TGCGCCAGCAGCTTGGTGGCGGGCCTACTCCAAGAGACCCAGTACTTC. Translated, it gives CASSLVAGLLQETQYF.

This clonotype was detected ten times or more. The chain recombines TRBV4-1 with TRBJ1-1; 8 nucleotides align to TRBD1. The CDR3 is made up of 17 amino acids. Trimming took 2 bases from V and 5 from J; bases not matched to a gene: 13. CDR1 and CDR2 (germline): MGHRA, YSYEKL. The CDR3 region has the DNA TGCGCCAGCAGCCAAACGGACAGGGTAAGAAGTAGGACTGAAGCTTTCTTT. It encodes CASSQTDRVRSRTEAFF.

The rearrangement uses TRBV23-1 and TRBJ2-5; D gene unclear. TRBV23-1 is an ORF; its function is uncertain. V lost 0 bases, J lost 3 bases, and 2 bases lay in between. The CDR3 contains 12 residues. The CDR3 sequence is CASSQSEETQYF. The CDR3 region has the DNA TGCGCCAGCAGTCAATCCGAAGAGACCCAGTACTTC.

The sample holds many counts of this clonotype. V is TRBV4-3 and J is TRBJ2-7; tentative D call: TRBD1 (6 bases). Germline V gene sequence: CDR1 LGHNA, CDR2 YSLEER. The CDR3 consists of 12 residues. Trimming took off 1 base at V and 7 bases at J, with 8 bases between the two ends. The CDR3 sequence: CASSQVQGEQYF. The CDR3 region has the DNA TGCGCCAGCAGCCAAGTGCAGGGGGAGCAGTACTTC.

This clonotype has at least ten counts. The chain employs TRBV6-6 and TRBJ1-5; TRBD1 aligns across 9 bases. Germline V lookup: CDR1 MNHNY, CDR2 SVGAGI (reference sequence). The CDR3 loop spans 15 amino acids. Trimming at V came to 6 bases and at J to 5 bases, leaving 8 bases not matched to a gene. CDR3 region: CASRKQGAGDQPQHF. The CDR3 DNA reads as TGTGCCAGCAGGAAACAGGGGGCGGGGGATCAGCCCCAGCATTTT.

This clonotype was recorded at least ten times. The CDR3 DNA follows: TGTGCCATCAGTGAGTCTAGCGGGGGCCTAAGCACAGATACGCAGTATTTT. It codes for CAISESSGGLSTDTQYF. The V call is TRBV10-3, the J call TRBJ2-3; 9 bases are shared with TRBD2. Losses at the gene ends were 0 bases for V and 0 bases for J; bases not matched to a gene: 4. In germline, CDR1 is ENHRY, CDR2 SYGVKD. This CDR3 is built from 17 residues.

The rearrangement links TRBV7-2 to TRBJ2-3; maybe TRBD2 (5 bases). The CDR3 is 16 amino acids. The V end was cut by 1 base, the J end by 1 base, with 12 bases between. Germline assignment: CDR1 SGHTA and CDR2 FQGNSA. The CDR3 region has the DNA TGTGCCAGCAGCTTAGGGAGGTTGTCGGGCACAGATACGCAGTATTTT. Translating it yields CASSLGRLSGTDTQYF. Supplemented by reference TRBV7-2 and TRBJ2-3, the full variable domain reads GAGVSQSPSNKVTEKGKDVELRCDPISGHTALYWYRQSLGQGLEFLIYFQGNSAPDKSGLPSDRFSAERTGGSVSTLTIQRTQQEDSAVYLCASSLGRLSGTDTQYFGPGTRLTVL.

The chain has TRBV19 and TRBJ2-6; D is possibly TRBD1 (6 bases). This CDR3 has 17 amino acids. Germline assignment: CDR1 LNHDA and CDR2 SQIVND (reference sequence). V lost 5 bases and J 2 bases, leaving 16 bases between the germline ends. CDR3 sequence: CASSRSRGSTGANVLTF. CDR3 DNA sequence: TGTGCCAGTAGTCGATCCAGGGGCTCCACTGGGGCCAACGTCCTGACTTTC.

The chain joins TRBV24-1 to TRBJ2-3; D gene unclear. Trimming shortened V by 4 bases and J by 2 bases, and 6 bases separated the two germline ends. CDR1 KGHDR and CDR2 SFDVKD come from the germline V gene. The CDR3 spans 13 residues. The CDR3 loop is CATSDPVTDTQYF. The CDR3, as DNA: TGTGCCACCAGTGACCCCGTCACAGATACGCAGTATTTT.

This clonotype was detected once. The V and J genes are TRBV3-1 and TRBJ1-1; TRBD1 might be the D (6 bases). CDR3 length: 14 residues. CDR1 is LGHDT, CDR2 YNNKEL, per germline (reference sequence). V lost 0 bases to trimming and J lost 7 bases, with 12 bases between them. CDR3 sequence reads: CASSQDFAGDEAFF. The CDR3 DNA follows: TGTGCCAGCAGCCAAGATTTTGCAGGGGATGAAGCTTTCTTT. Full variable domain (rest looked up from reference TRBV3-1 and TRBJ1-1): DTAVSQTPKYLVTQMGNDKSIKCEQNLGHDTMYWYKQDSKKFLKIMFSYNNKELIINETVPNRFSPKSPDKAHLNLHINSLELGDSAVYFCASSQDFAGDEAFFGQGTRLTVV.

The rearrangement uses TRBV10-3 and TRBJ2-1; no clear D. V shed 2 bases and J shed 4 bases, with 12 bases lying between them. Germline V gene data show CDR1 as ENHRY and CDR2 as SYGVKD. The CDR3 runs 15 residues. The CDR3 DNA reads TGTGCCATCAGTGAGGTAGCACAGACTTACAATGAGCAGTTCTTC. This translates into CAISEVAQTYNEQFF.

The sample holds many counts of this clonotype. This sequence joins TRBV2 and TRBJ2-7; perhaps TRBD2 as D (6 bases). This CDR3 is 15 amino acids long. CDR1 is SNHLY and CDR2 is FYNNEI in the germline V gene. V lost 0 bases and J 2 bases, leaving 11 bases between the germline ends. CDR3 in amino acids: CASSEARGLAYEQYF. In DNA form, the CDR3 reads TGTGCCAGCAGTGAAGCCCGGGGACTCGCCTACGAGCAGTACTTC.

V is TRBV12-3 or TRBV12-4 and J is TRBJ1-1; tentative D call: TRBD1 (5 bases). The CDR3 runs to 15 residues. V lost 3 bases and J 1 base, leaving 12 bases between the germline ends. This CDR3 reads CASSFWGTGNTEAFF. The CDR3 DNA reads TGTGCCAGCAGTTTTTGGGGGACTGGGAACACTGAAGCTTTCTTT.

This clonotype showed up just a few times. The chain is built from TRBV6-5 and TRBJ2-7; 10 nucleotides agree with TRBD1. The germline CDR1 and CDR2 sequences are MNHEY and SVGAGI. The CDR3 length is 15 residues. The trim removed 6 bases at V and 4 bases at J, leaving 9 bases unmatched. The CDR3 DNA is TGTGCCAGCAGGGACCGGGACAGGGGAATATACGAGCAGTACTTC. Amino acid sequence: CASRDRDRGIYEQYF.

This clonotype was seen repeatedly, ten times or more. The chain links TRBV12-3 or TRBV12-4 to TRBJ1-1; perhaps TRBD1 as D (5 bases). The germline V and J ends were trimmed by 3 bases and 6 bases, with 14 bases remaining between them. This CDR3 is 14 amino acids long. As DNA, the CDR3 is TGTGCCAGCAGTTTTTTAGGGGCAAGCGCTGAAGCTTTCTTT. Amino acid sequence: CASSFLGASAEAFF.

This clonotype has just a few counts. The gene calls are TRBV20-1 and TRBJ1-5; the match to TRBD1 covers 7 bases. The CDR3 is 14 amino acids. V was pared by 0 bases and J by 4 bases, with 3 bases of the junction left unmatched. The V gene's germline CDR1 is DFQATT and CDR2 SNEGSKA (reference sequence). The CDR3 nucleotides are TGCAGTGCTAGAGACGGGACAGTAAATCAGCCCCAGCATTTT. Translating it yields CSARDGTVNQPQHF.

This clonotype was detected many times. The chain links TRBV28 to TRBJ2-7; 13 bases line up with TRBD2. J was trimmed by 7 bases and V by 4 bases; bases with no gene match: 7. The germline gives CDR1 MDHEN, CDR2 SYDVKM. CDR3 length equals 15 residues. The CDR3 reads CASSSPGLAGKEQYF. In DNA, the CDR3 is TGTGCCAGCAGTTCCCCGGGACTAGCGGGAAAGGAGCAGTACTTC.

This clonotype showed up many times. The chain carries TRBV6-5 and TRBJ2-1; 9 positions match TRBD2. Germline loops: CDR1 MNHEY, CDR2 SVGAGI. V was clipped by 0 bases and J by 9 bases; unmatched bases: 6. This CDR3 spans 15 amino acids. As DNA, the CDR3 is TGTGCCAGCAGTTACTCGGCGGGGGGGCAGGGTGAGCAGTTCTTC. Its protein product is CASSYSAGGQGEQFF.

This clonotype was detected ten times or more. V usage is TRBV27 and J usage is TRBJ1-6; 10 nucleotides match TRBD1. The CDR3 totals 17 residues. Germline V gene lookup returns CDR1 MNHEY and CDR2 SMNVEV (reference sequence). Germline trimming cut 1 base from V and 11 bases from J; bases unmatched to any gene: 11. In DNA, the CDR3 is TGTGCCAGCAGTTTATACTTCCCGGGGGACAGGGGAACACCCCTCCACTTT. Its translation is CASSLYFPGDRGTPLHF.

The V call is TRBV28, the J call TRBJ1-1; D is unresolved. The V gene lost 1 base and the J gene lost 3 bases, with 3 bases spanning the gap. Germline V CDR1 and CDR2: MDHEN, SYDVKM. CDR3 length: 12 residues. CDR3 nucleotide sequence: TGTGCCAGCAGTTTATTTCACACTGAAGCTTTCTTT. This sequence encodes CASSLFHTEAFF. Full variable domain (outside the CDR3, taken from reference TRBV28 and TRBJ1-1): DVKVTQSSRYLVKRTGEKVFLECVQDMDHENMFWYRQDPGLGLRLIYFSYDVKMKEKGDIPEGYSVSREKKERFSLILESASTNQTSMYLCASSLFHTEAFFGQGTRLTVV.

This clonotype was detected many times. The CDR3 loop reads CSVSGTRFDEQFF. The CDR3 DNA follows: TGCAGCGTTTCCGGGACTAGATTCGATGAGCAGTTCTTC. The chain employs TRBV29-1 and TRBJ2-1; 8 positions match TRBD2. CDR1 and CDR2 from the germline V gene are SQVTM and ANQGSEA. CDR3 length: 13 amino acids. V shed 5 bases, J shed 8 bases, and the junction held 8 bases outside the gene matches.

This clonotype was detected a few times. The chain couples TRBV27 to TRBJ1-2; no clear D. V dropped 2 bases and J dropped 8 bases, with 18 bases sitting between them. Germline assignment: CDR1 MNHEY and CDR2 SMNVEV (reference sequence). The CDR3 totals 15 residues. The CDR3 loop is CASSLTRLAQAGYTF. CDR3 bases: TGTGCCAGCAGTTTAACCCGATTAGCCCAGGCAGGCTACACCTTC.

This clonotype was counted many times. CDR3 sequence: CASKVYERKLFF. CDR3 nucleotide sequence: TGCGCCAGCAAAGTTTATGAGAGAAAACTGTTTTTT. This chain uses TRBV10-1 with TRBJ1-4; the D is unclear. Germline V CDR1 and CDR2: WNHNN, SYGVQD (reference sequence). Trimming left V 7 bases short and J 10 bases short, with 13 bases between. CDR3 size: 12 residues.

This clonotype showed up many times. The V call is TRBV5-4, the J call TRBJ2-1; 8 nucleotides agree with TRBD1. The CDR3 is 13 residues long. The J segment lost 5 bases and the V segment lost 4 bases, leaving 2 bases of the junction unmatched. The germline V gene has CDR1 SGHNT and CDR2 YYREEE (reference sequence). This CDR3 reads CASSQGAHNEQFF. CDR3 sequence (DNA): TGTGCCAGCAGCCAGGGGGCTCACAATGAGCAGTTCTTC.

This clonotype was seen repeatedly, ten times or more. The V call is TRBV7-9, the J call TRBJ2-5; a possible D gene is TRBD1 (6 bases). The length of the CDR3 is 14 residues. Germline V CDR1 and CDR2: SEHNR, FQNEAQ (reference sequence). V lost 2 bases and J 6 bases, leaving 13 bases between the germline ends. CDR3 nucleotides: TGTGCCAGCAGCTTAAATCAGGGGAAAAAGACCCAGTACTTC. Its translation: CASSLNQGKKTQYF. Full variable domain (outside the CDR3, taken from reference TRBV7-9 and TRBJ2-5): DTGVSQNPRHKITKRGQNVTFRCDPISEHNRLYWYRQTLGQGPEFLTYFQNEAQLEKSRLLSDRFSAERPKGSFSTLEIQRTEQGDSAMYLCASSLNQGKKTQYFGPGTRLLVL.

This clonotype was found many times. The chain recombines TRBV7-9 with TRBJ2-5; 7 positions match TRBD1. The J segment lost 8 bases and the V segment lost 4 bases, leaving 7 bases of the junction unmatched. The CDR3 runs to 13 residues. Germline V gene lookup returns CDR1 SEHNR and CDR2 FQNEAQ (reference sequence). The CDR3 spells CASSSPGQITQYF. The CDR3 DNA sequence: TGTGCCAGCAGCTCGCCGGGACAGATAACCCAGTACTTC.

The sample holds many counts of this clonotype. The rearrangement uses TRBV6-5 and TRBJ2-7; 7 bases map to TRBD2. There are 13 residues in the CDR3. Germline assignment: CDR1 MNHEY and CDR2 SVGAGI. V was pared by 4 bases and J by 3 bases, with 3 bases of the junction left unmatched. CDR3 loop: CASSFSSGYEQYF. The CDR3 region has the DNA TGTGCCAGCAGTTTTTCTAGCGGCTACGAGCAGTACTTC.